This T cell receptor (beta chain) was retrieved from a study of T-cell memory formation after mild COVID-19. One entry per CDR3 protein, called by TCRdb with MiXCR from the 5' RACE reads. The sample has some 200,000 distinct CDR3 sequences, over 9.5% seen once. Germline loops: CDR1 SSHAT, CDR2 FNYEAQ (reference sequence). CDR3 length: 15 residues. The germline V and J ends were trimmed by 0 bases and 3 bases, with 12 bases remaining between them. The chain carries TRBV7-7 and TRBJ2-7; perhaps D is TRBD1 or TRBD2 (6 bases each). The sequencing sample was made of PBMCs or a T cell subset sorted from them (not recorded which). This receptor was taken from a man aged 18 to 30 who had mild COVID-19 (a few samples of this study predate the infection). Cell type and time point are not known. CDR3 protein: CASSLAGGTYYEQYF. The CDR3 nucleotides are TGTGCCAGCAGCTTAGCAGGGGGGACCTACTACGAGCAGTACTTC.